These 32 T cell receptor beta chains originate from one sample sequenced in a study of blood T cell repertoires in COVID-19. Using immunoSEQ multiplex PCR, the repertoire was profiled, and TCRdb retains in-frame clones only, with some absent. This repertoire shows about 130,000 clones, 80% to 90% found once; its top ten account for around 13%. Specimen: peripheral blood. The origin of the receptors is a human donor in a cohort sampled during active COVID-19.

The V gene is TRBV5-1, the J gene TRBJ2-7, with 7 bases that match TRBD1. V was pared by 3 bases and J by 7 bases, with 10 bases of the junction left unmatched. Looked up from germline, CDR1 is SGHRS and CDR2 is YFSETQ. The CDR3 totals 14 residues. CDR3 sequence reads: CASSSRQGPGEQYF. The CDR3 bases are TGCGCCAGCAGCTCGCGACAGGGCCCAGGGGAGCAGTACTTC. The full variable domain, in which reference TRBV5-1 and TRBJ2-7 provide the parts outside the CDR3, is KAGVTQTPRYLIKTRGQQVTLSCSPISGHRSVSWYQQTPGQGLQFLFEYFSETQRNKGNFPGRFSGRQFSNSRSEMNVSTLELGDSALYLCASSSRQGPGEQYFGPGTRLTVT.

V gene TRBV5-5 combines with J gene TRBJ2-2, with 8 bases matching TRBD2. V shed 1 base and J 0 bases; nucleotides not matched to a gene: 5. Germline V gene data show CDR1 as SGHKS and CDR2 as YYEKEE (reference sequence). The CDR3 totals 17 residues. Here the CDR3 reads CASSLTAGGSNTGELFF. In DNA, the CDR3 is TGTGCCAGCAGCTTGACTGCGGGGGGCTCGAACACCGGGGAGCTGTTTTTT.

The rearrangement links TRBV7-8 to TRBJ2-5, with D uncertain. CDR3 size: 14 residues. V lost 1 base and J 4 bases, leaving 10 bases between the germline ends. The germline CDR1 and CDR2 sequences are SGHVS and FQNEAQ. The CDR3 region has the DNA TGTGCCAGCAGCTTAGTGCGCCAGCGAGAGACCCAGTACTTC. Protein sequence: CASSLVRQRETQYF.

The chain links TRBV7-8 to TRBJ2-7; tentative D call: TRBD2 (6 bases). Trimming left V 5 bases short and J 4 bases short, with 9 bases between. The germline CDR1 and CDR2 sequences are SGHVS and FQNEAQ. This CDR3 is 12 amino acids long. In nucleotides, the CDR3 is TGTGCCAGCAGCCCCGGGGGTTACGAGCAGTACTTC. Translation gives CASSPGGYEQYF.

V usage is TRBV6-1 and J usage is TRBJ2-2; D is uncertain. This CDR3 is 16 amino acids long. Germline V gene lookup returns CDR1 MNHNS and CDR2 SASEGT. V lost 2 bases and J lost 3, with 13 bases in between. CDR3 nucleotide sequence: TGTGCCAGCAGTGAATTATTGTCAGGCTACACCGGGGAGCTGTTTTTT. Amino acids: CASSELLSGYTGELFF.

The chain employs TRBV6-5 and TRBJ1-1; the D is unclear. The germline gives CDR1 MNHEY, CDR2 SVGAGI. V lost 7 bases and J 8 bases, leaving 11 bases between the germline ends. This CDR3 is built from 11 residues. The CDR3 reads CASIGWAEAFF. Here the CDR3 DNA reads TGTGCCAGCATTGGTTGGGCAGAAGCTTTCTTT.

The rearrangement uses TRBV5-1 and TRBJ2-7; 8 nucleotides line up with TRBD2. Germline V gene data show CDR1 as SGHRS and CDR2 as YFSETQ. The CDR3 runs to 15 residues. J was trimmed by 2 bases and V by 2 bases; bases with no gene match: 6. CDR3 in amino acids: CASSFNGGDTYEQYF. CDR3 DNA: TGCGCCAGCAGCTTTAACGGGGGGGATACCTACGAGCAGTACTTC.

The J gene is TRBJ2-5, the V gene TRBV25-1; no reliable D call. Germline V gives CDR1 MGHDK, CDR2 SYGVNS. This CDR3 has 12 amino acids. The V and J ends lost 6 bases and 5 bases respectively, with 10 bases between them. CDR3 sequence reads: CASSPGRETQYF. The CDR3 DNA reads TGTGCCAGCAGCCCAGGTCGGGAGACCCAGTACTTC.

V and J are TRBV18 and TRBJ2-5; TRBD2 matches 13 bases. The trim removed 3 bases at V and 1 base at J, leaving 5 bases unmatched. Germline V lookup: CDR1 KGHSH, CDR2 LQKENI. The CDR3 runs to 17 residues. CDR3 nucleotide sequence: TGTGCCAGCTCACCGGATCGACTAGCGGGGGGCCAAGAGACCCAGTACTTC. The encoded protein is CASSPDRLAGGQETQYF.

This clone was found once. This chain joins TRBV3-1 (or the pseudogene TRBV3-2) and TRBJ2-2; D possibly corresponds to TRBD1 (5 bases). From germline, CDR1 is LGHDT and CDR2 YNNKEL (reference sequence). Trimming cost V 1 base and J 4 bases, with 10 bases left between them. This CDR3 is built from 15 residues. The CDR3: CASSQVGPSTGELFF. As DNA, the CDR3 is TGTGCCAGCAGCCAAGTGGGGCCGAGCACCGGGGAGCTGTTTTTT.

This clone has only one observation. The V and J genes are TRBV7-8 and TRBJ1-5, with D unresolved. Deletions cut 5 bases from V and 0 bases from J, with 8 bases between. The CDR3 extends over 14 amino acids. CDR1 and CDR2 from the germline V gene are SGHVS and FQNEAQ. In DNA form, the CDR3 reads TGTGCCAGCAGCAGTCGAGATAGCAATCAGCCCCAGCATTTT. Its translation is CASSSRDSNQPQHF.

This chain connects TRBV7-6 to TRBJ2-5; 10 bases line up with TRBD1. Germline loops: CDR1 SGHVS, CDR2 FNYEAQ. Trimming removed 6 bases from V and 7 bases from J; junction bases left unmatched: 14. The CDR3 consists of 16 residues. In DNA form, the CDR3 reads TGTGCCAGCAGTGAGAATGCCGGGACAGGGGTAGGGACCCAGTACTTC. Amino acids: CASSENAGTGVGTQYF.

The chain combines TRBV6-5 with TRBJ1-1, with 10 bases fitting TRBD1. Germline CDR1 is MNHEY and CDR2 is SVGAGI. After removal of 5 bases from V and 5 bases from J, the junction contained 5 bases not matched to a gene. The length of the CDR3 is 14 residues. The CDR3, as DNA: TGTGCCAGCAGTCGACAGGGGGCGCGAACTGAAGCTTTCTTT. Protein: CASSRQGARTEAFF.

A few counts support this clone. The rearrangement uses TRBV10-3 and TRBJ1-2; 10 bases are a match to TRBD1. The J segment lost 7 bases and the V segment lost 10 bases, leaving 18 bases of the junction unmatched. CDR3 length: 16 amino acids. Germline V gene data show CDR1 as ENHRY and CDR2 as SYGVKD. In DNA, the CDR3 is TGTGCCACCGCCCCGACAGGGGGCTCAGGTTTGCGTGGCTACACCTTC. It codes for CATAPTGGSGLRGYTF.

The table lists this clone with a count of one. The chain uses TRBV2 and TRBJ1-6; 8 bases map to TRBD1. The CDR3 runs 13 residues. Trimming removed 6 bases from V and 8 bases from J; junction bases left unmatched: 3. The germline CDR1 and CDR2 sequences are SNHLY and FYNNEI. CDR3 DNA: TGTGCCAGCAGGCCAGGGGGCGATTCACCCCTCCACTTT. It encodes CASRPGGDSPLHF.

The chain employs TRBV27 and TRBJ1-1; D possibly corresponds to TRBD1 (6 bases). Germline V gene data show CDR1 as MNHEY and CDR2 as SMNVEV (reference sequence). The CDR3 sequence is 16 residues long. The ends were cut back, 4 bases at V and 7 bases at J, with 22 bases in the middle. The CDR3 region is CASSSPASGDRGEAFF. The CDR3 bases are TGTGCCAGCAGTTCCCCGGCGTCAGGGGATAGAGGTGAAGCTTTCTTT.

The rearrangement links TRBV28 to TRBJ2-7, with D possibly TRBD1 on 6 matching bases. Germline V gene data show CDR1 as MDHEN and CDR2 as SYDVKM. The CDR3 loop spans 13 amino acids. The V end lost 6 bases, the J end lost 2 bases, and 11 bases lay between the germline ends. The CDR3 coding sequence is TGTGCCAGCAGACTACAGGGTACCTACGAGCAGTACTTC. Translating it yields CASRLQGTYEQYF.

The chain joins TRBV10-3 to TRBJ2-5; D is possibly TRBD2 (6 bases). The germline V and J ends were trimmed by 0 bases and 5 bases, with 10 bases remaining between them. From germline, CDR1 is ENHRY and CDR2 SYGVKD. The CDR3 extends over 14 amino acids. This CDR3 is CAISESTAGETQYF. The CDR3 region has the DNA TGTGCCATCAGTGAGTCCACGGCGGGGGAGACCCAGTACTTC.

The V call is TRBV30, the J call TRBJ1-2; 7 bases align to TRBD1. Germline assignment: CDR1 GTSNPN and CDR2 SVGIG (reference sequence). V trimming: 3 bases; J trimming: 1 base; junction bases outside the gene matches: 2. This CDR3 comprises 13 residues. The CDR3 DNA is TGTGCCTGGAGGGACAGGATTAACTATGGCTACACCTTC. This encodes CAWRDRINYGYTF.

J is TRBJ2-7 and V is TRBV19; no clear D gene. In germline, CDR1 is LNHDA, CDR2 SQIVND (reference sequence). Trimming pared 5 bases from V and 7 bases from J, leaving 15 bases between. The CDR3 sequence is 13 residues long. CDR3 amino acids: CASSPLGTVEQYF. CDR3 bases: TGTGCCAGTAGTCCCCTCGGCACAGTTGAGCAGTACTTC.

V is TRBV6-5 and J is TRBJ1-1; unclear D gene. CDR1 and CDR2 from the germline V gene are MNHEY and SVGAGI. V gave up 2 bases and J gave up 3 bases, with 7 bases separating them. The CDR3 length is 13 residues. CDR3 sequence (DNA): TGTGCCAGCAGTTACCGGGTTTACACTGAAGCTTTCTTT. Translating gives CASSYRVYTEAFF.

This clone was observed once. V and J are TRBV6-1 and TRBJ1-3, with a tentative D call TRBD1 (6 bases). Germline assignment: CDR1 MNHNS and CDR2 SASEGT. V shed 4 bases and J shed 0 bases, with 25 bases lying between them. This CDR3 contains 20 residues. In DNA form, the CDR3 reads TGTGCCAGCAGTGGGTACAGGGAAGCGCCAGCGGAACTCTCTGGAAACACCATATATTTT. Translated, it gives CASSGYREAPAELSGNTIYF.

This clone was recorded only once. V and J are TRBV18 and TRBJ1-1; no clear D gene. Trimming left V 1 base short and J 0 bases short, with 9 bases between. From germline, CDR1 is KGHSH and CDR2 LQKENI. The CDR3 runs to 15 residues. The DNA for the CDR3 is TGTGCCAGCTCACCACGGGCAGGCCTGAACACTGAAGCTTTCTTT. Its protein product is CASSPRAGLNTEAFF.

The genes are TRBV3-1 (or the pseudogene TRBV3-2) and TRBJ1-2; 9 bases are a match to TRBD1. The CDR3 runs to 14 residues. V dropped 3 bases and J dropped 5; count of bases not matched to a gene: 4. CDR1 and CDR2 from the germline V gene are LGHDT and YNNKEL (reference sequence). The CDR3 nucleotides are TGTGCCAGCAGCCACCGGGACAGGGTGTATGGCTACACCTTC. It is translated as CASSHRDRVYGYTF.

V is TRBV5-1 and J is TRBJ2-3; 13 positions agree with TRBD2. V was clipped by 4 bases and J by 6 bases; unmatched bases: 11. The germline CDR1 and CDR2 sequences are SGHRS and YFSETQ. The CDR3 runs 17 residues. CDR3 sequence: CASSPGLAGASGDTQYF. The CDR3 DNA sequence: TGCGCCAGCAGCCCCGGACTAGCGGGGGCATCCGGGGATACGCAGTATTTT.

The gene calls are TRBV14 and TRBJ2-1; 12 bases line up with TRBD2. The V gene's germline CDR1 is SGHDN and CDR2 FVKESK. The V and J ends lost 4 bases and 9 bases, in that order; junction bases with no gene match: 10. This CDR3 region has 16 residues. DNA for the CDR3: TGTGCCAGCAGCCGCTTAGCTAGCGGGGGGGCCACTGAGCAGTTCTTC. Residues: CASSRLASGGATEQFF.

V and J are TRBV28 and TRBJ2-3; TRBD1 matches 9 bases. The CDR3 consists of 15 residues. Germline values: CDR1 MDHEN, CDR2 SYDVKM. The junction had 7 bases not matched to a gene; V was cut back by 5 bases and J by 4 bases. The CDR3 spells CASSLTGGRADTQYF. The CDR3 nucleotides read TGTGCCAGCAGTCTCACAGGGGGCCGGGCAGATACGCAGTATTTT.

The chain employs TRBV7-9 and TRBJ1-5; no clear D. Per the germline V gene, CDR1 is SEHNR and CDR2 is FQNEAQ (reference sequence). V shed 5 bases and J shed 9 bases, with 14 bases lying between them. The CDR3 has 13 amino acids. This CDR3 is CASSLRGIGPQHF. Here the CDR3 DNA reads TGTGCCAGCAGCCTTAGAGGGATTGGGCCCCAGCATTTT. Full variable domain (outside the CDR3, taken from reference TRBV7-9 and TRBJ1-5): DTGVSQNPRHKITKRGQNVTFRCDPISEHNRLYWYRQTLGQGPEFLTYFQNEAQLEKSRLLSDRFSAERPKGSFSTLEIQRTEQGDSAMYLCASSLRGIGPQHFGDGTRLSIL.

Only one count was recorded for this clone. This sequence joins TRBV19 and TRBJ1-2; tentative D call: TRBD1 (6 bases). Per germline, CDR1 LNHDA and CDR2 SQIVND (reference sequence). This CDR3 is built from 14 residues. Trimming shortened V by 6 bases and J by 2 bases, and 13 bases separated the two germline ends. CDR3 sequence (DNA): TGTGCCAGTAGCCCTACAGGGACCAACTATGGCTACACCTTC. Amino acids: CASSPTGTNYGYTF.

This sequence joins TRBV4-2 and TRBJ1-1; D gene uncertain. Germline V gene lookup returns CDR1 LGHNA and CDR2 YNFKEQ. V dropped 10 bases and J dropped 0 bases, with 15 bases sitting between them. The CDR3 has 14 residues. Written as DNA, the CDR3 is TGTGCCAACCCGTGCAGACTCATGAACACTGAAGCTTTCTTT. This sequence encodes CANPCRLMNTEAFF.

The rearrangement links TRBV10-2 to TRBJ1-2, with D possibly being TRBD1 (5 bases). Germline V gives CDR1 WSHSY, CDR2 SAAADI. The V gene lost 9 bases and the J gene lost 7 bases, with 21 bases spanning the gap. This CDR3 comprises 14 residues. The CDR3 bases are TGCGCCAGTGGAGCAGGGTTACGATTTGGTGGCTACACCTTC. Its translation: CASGAGLRFGGYTF.

The rearrangement joins TRBV25-1 to TRBJ1-2, with TRBD1 matching 7 bases. Germline V lookup: CDR1 MGHDK, CDR2 SYGVNS. Losses at the gene ends were 5 bases for V and 8 bases for J; bases not matched to a gene: 5. The length of the CDR3 is 12 residues. CDR3 residues: CASSKLTGGYTF. The CDR3 DNA reads TGTGCCAGCAGTAAACTGACAGGGGGCTACACCTTC.